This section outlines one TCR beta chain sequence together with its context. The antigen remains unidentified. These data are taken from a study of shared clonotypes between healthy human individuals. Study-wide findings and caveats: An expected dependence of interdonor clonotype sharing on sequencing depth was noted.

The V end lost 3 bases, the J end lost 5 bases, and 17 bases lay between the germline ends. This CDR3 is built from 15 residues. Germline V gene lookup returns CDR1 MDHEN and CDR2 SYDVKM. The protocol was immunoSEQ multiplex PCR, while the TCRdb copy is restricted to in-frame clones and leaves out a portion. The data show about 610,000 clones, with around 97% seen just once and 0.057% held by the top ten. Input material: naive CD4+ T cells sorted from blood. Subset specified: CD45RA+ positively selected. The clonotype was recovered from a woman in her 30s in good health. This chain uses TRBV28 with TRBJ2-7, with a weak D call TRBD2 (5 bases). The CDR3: CASSFTRGYVDEQYF. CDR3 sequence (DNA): TGTGCCAGCAGTTTCACCCGGGGATACGTAGACGAGCAGTACTTC.